Listed here are 5 T cell receptor beta chains from one sample, sequenced in a study of T cells in Graves' hyperthyroidism and ophthalmopathy. The CDR3 regions of TCR beta were amplified from RNA transcripts. HTBI primers drove first-round RT-PCR of the TCR CDR3. TCRdb analysed the multiplex PCR reads with MiXCR anew, one entry per CDR3 protein. The sample includes over 550,000 distinct CDR3 sequences, 16% seen only once; the top ten take 15% to 20%. The specimen sequenced was blood. Every receptor here comes from a woman aged 18-35 years with Graves' hyperthyroidism.

This clonotype has ten or more counts. The chain uses TRBV15 and TRBJ2-7, with a possible D match to TRBD1 (6 bases). V lost 0 bases and J 4 bases, leaving 13 bases between the germline ends. The CDR3 spans 15 residues. Germline-derived CDR1 and CDR2 are LNHNV and YYDKDF (reference sequence). CDR3 loop: CATSREPRRGYEQYF. The CDR3 nucleotides read TGTGCCACCAGCAGAGAGCCTCGTAGGGGGTACGAGCAGTACTTC.

This clonotype was counted between two and nine times. The genes are TRBV7-2 and TRBJ2-2, with D hard to call. V lost 5 bases and J lost 5, with 9 bases in between. This CDR3 has 13 amino acids. Per the germline V gene, CDR1 is SGHTA and CDR2 is FQGNSA. CDR3 residues: CASSPTVTGELFF. The DNA for the CDR3 is TGTGCCAGCAGCCCAACAGTTACCGGGGAGCTGTTTTTT.

J is TRBJ2-2 and V is TRBV12-3 or TRBV12-4; D perhaps matches TRBD1 (5 bases). The length of the CDR3 is 14 residues. V was trimmed by 4 bases and J by 4 bases, leaving 10 bases between them. The CDR3 spells CASSSRVFTGELFF. CDR3 nucleotides: TGTGCCAGCAGTTCCAGGGTATTCACCGGGGAGCTGTTTTTT.

The chain joins TRBV5-6 to TRBJ2-1; D gene ambiguous. This CDR3 is 12 amino acids long. From germline, CDR1 is SGHDT and CDR2 YYEEEE. V was pared by 4 bases and J by 8 bases, with 10 bases between. The CDR3 region has the DNA TGTGCCAGCAGCGCCTTAGCATATGAGCAGTTCTTC. It yields the protein CASSALAYEQFF.

The sample holds many counts of this clonotype. J is TRBJ2-1 and V is TRBV5-1; perhaps TRBD2 as D (5 bases). The CDR3 is made up of 14 amino acids. The V end lost 0 bases, the J end lost 8 bases, and 12 bases lay between the germline ends. Germline CDR1 is SGHRS and CDR2 is YFSETQ. CDR3 in DNA: TGCGCCAGCAGCTTGGACGGACTTTCGGATGAGCAGTTCTTC. Protein product: CASSLDGLSDEQFF. Filled out from reference TRBV5-1 and TRBJ2-1, the complete variable domain reads KAGVTQTPRYLIKTRGQQVTLSCSPISGHRSVSWYQQTPGQGLQFLFEYFSETQRNKGNFPGRFSGRQFSNSRSEMNVSTLELGDSALYLCASSLDGLSDEQFFGPGTRLTVL.